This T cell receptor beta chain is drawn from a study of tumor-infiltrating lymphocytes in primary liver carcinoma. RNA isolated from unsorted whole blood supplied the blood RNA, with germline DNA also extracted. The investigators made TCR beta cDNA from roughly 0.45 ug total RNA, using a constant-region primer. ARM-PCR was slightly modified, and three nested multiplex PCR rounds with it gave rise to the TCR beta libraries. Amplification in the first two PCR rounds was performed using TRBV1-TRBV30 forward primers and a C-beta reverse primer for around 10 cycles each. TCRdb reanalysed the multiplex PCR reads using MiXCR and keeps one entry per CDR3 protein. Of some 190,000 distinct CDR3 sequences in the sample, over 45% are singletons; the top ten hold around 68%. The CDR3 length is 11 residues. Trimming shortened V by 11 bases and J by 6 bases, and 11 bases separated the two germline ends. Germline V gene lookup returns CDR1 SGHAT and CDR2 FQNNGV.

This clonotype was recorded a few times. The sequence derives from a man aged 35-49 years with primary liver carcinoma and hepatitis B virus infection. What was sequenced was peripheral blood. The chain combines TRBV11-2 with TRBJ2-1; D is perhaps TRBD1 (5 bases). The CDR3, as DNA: TGTGCCGACAGCTCTACCAATGAGCAGTTCTTC. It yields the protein CADSSTNEQFF. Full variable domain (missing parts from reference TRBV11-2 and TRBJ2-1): EAGVAQSPRYKIIEKRQSVAFWCNPISGHATLYWYQQILGQGPKLLIQFQNNGVVDDSQLPKDRFSAERLKGVDSTLKIQPAKLEDSAVYLCADSSTNEQFFGPGTRLTVL.